This T cell receptor beta chain was captured by sequencing in a study of shared clonotypes between healthy human individuals. Sequenced by immunoSEQ multiplex PCR; TCRdb stores in-frame clones only, minus some. This repertoire shows 2 million to 2.5 million clones, around 92% found once; its top ten account for 0.3% to 0.4%. The CDR3 is made up of 15 amino acids. CDR1 is SQVTM, CDR2 ANQGSEA, per germline. V dropped 4 bases and J dropped 6 bases, with 19 bases sitting between them. The chain uses TRBV29-1 and TRBJ2-1, with a possible D match to TRBD1 (7 bases). Source material: naive CD4+ T cells from PBMCs. Subset of the sample: CD45RA+ positively selected. This receptor was taken from a man aged 18 to 30 in good health. Some clones in this sample may be carry-over from other donors' samples. The CDR3 sequence: CSVALPNRGGNEQFF. The CDR3 nucleotides are TGCAGCGTTGCCTTACCGAACAGGGGAGGCAATGAGCAGTTCTTC.